The clone carrying this T cell receptor beta chain has a single count. Its antigen is currently unknown. A second PCR, run for roughly 7 to 12 cycles, used a sample-barcoded 5' primer plus a J-beta primer mix. TCRdb itself ran the 5' RACE reads through MiXCR, one entry per CDR3 protein. The sample has more than 700,000 distinct CDR3 sequences; more than 35% are singletons. These data originate in a study of blood T cells in healthy people across ages. The study, taken as a whole, reports: Unsorted PBMCs prevented conclusive naive versus antigen-experienced comparison.

Germline V gene lookup returns CDR1 LGHDT and CDR2 YNNKEL (reference sequence). This CDR3 is 14 amino acids long. The trim removed 6 bases at V and 5 bases at J, leaving 6 bases unmatched. A minimum of 5.5 micrograms of total RNA was extracted per sample. The clonotype comes from an elderly man in good health. Sequenced: blood. This chain uses TRBV3-1 with TRBJ2-5; 10 bases map to TRBD2. CDR3 sequence reads: CASRQTSGSETQYF. The DNA of the CDR3 is TGTGCCAGCAGACAGACTAGCGGGTCGGAGACCCAGTACTTC.